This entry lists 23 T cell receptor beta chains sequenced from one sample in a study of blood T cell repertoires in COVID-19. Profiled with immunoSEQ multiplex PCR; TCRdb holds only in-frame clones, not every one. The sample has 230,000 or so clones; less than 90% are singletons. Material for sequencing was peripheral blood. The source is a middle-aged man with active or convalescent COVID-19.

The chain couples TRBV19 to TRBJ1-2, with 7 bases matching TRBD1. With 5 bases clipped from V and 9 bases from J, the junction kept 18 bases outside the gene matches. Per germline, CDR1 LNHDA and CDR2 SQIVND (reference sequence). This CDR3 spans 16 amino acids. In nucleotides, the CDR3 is TGTGCCAGTAGTTCGCCCCCCGGGACAGTCGAGAGAAGCTACACCTTC. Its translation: CASSSPPGTVERSYTF. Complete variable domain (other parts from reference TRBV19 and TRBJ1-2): DGGITQSPKYLFRKEGQNVTLSCEQNLNHDAMYWYRQDPGQGLRLIYYSQIVNDFQKGDIAEGYSVSREKKESFPLTVTSAQKNPTAFYLCASSSPPGTVERSYTFGSGTRLTVV.

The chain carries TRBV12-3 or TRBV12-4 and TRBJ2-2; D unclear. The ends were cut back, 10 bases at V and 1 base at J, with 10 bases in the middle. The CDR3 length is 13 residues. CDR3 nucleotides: TGTGCCACCGAGCCCAAGAACACCGGGGAGCTGTTTTTT. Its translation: CATEPKNTGELFF.

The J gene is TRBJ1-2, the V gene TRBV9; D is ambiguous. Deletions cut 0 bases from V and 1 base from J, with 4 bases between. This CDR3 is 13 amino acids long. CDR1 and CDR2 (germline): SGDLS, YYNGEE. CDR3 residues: CASSVDSNYGYTF. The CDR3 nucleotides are TGTGCCAGCAGCGTAGACAGTAACTATGGCTACACCTTC.

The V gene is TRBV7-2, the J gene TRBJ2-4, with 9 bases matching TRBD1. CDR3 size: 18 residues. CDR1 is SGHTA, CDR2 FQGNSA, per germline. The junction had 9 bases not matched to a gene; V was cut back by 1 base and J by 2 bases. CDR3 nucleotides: TGTGCCAGCAGCTTAGTTTGGGACAGGGACGCGACCAAAAACATTCAGTACTTC. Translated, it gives CASSLVWDRDATKNIQYF.

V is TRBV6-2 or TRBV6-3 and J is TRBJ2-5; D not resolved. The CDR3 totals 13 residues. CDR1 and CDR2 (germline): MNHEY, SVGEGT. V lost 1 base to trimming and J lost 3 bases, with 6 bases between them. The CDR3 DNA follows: TGTGCCAGCAGTTACTTCGGAGAAGAGACCCAGTACTTC. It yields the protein CASSYFGEETQYF.

The CDR3 is CATSAWTSGSTQYF. CDR3 nucleotide sequence: TGTGCCACCAGTGCCTGGACTAGCGGGAGTACGCAGTATTTT. The genes are TRBV24-1 and TRBJ2-3, with 13 bases matching TRBD2. The CDR3 extends over 14 amino acids. Germline V gene lookup returns CDR1 KGHDR and CDR2 SFDVKD. J lost 8 bases, V lost 5 bases, and 3 bases had no gene match.

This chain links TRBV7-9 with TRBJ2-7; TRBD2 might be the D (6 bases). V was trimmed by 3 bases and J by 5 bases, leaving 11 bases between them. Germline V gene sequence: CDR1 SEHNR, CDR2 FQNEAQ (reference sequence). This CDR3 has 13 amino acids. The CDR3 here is CASSFGSRDEQYF. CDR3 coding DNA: TGTGCCAGCAGCTTCGGGAGTCGGGACGAGCAGTACTTC. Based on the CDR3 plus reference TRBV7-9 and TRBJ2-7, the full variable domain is DTGVSQNPRHKITKRGQNVTFRCDPISEHNRLYWYRQTLGQGPEFLTYFQNEAQLEKSRLLSDRFSAERPKGSFSTLEIQRTEQGDSAMYLCASSFGSRDEQYFGPGTRLTVT.

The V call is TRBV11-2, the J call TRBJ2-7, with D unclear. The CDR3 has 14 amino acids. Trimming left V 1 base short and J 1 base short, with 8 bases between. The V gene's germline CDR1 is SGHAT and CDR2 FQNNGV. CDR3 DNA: TGTGCCAGCAGCTTAGGCTTTAGTTCCTACGAGCAGTACTTC. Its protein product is CASSLGFSSYEQYF.

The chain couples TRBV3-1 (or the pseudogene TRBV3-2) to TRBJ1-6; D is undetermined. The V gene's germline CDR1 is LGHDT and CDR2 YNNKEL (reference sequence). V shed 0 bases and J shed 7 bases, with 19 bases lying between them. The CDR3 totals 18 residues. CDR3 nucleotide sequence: TGTGCCAGCAGCCAAGATAGAGGTCAGTTCCCTGGAAATTCACCCCTCCACTTT. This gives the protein CASSQDRGQFPGNSPLHF.

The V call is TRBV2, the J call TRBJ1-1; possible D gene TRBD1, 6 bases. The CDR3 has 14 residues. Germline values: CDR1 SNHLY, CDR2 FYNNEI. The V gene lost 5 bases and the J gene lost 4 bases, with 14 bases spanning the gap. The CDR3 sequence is CASSNQGFGTEAFF. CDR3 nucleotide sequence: TGTGCCAGCAGTAACCAGGGGTTTGGCACTGAAGCTTTCTTT.

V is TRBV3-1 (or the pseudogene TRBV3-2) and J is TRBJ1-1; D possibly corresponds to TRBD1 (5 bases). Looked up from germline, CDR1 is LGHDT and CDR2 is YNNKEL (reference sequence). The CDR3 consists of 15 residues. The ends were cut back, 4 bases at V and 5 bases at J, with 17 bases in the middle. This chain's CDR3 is CASSPPAARVTEAFF. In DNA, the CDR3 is TGTGCCAGCAGCCCACCGGCGGCCAGGGTAACTGAAGCTTTCTTT.

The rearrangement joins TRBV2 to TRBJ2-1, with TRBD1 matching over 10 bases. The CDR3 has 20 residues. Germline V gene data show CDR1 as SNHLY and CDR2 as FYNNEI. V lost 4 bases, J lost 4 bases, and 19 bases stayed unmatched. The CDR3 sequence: CASSARSGQGPGKGYNEQFF. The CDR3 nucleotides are TGTGCCAGCAGTGCGAGGTCGGGACAGGGGCCCGGGAAGGGGTACAATGAGCAGTTCTTC.

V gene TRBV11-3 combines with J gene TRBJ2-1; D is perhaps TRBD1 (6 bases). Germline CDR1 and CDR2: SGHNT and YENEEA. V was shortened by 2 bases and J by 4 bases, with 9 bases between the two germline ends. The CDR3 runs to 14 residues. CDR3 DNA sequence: TGTGCCAGCAGCTTAATAGGGGGTTACAATGAGCAGTTCTTC. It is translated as CASSLIGGYNEQFF.

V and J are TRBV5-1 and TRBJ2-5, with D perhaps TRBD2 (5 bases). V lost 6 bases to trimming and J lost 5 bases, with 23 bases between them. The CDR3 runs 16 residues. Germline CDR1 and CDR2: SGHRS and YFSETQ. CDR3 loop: CASNTRILASLETQYF. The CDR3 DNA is TGCGCCAGCAACACCCGAATCCTAGCTAGCTTGGAGACCCAGTACTTC. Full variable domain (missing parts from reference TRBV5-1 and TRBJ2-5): KAGVTQTPRYLIKTRGQQVTLSCSPISGHRSVSWYQQTPGQGLQFLFEYFSETQRNKGNFPGRFSGRQFSNSRSEMNVSTLELGDSALYLCASNTRILASLETQYFGPGTRLLVL.

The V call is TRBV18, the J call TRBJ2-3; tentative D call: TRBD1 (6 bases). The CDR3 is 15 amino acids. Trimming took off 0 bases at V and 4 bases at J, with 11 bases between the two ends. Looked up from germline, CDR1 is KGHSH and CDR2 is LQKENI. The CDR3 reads CASSPPLQGSDTQYF. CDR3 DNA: TGTGCCAGCTCACCACCTTTACAGGGTTCAGATACGCAGTATTTT.

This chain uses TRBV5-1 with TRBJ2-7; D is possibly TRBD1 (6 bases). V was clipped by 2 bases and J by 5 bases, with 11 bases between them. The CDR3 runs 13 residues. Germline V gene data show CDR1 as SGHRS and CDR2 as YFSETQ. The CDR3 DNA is TGCGCCAGCAGCTTACAGGGTGAGGACGAGCAGTACTTC. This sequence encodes CASSLQGEDEQYF.

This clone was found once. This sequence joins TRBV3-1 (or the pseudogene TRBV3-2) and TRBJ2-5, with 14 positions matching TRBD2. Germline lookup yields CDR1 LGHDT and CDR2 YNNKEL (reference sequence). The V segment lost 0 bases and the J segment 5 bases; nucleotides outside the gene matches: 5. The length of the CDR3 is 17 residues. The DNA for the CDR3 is TGTGCCAGCAGCCAAGAGGGACTAGCGGGAGTACTTGAGACCCAGTACTTC. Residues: CASSQEGLAGVLETQYF.

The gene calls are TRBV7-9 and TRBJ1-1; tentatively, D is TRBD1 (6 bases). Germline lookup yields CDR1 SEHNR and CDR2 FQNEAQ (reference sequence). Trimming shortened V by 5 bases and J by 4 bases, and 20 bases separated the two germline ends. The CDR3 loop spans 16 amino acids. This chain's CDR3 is CASSPGGSGGGTEAFF. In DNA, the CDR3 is TGTGCCAGCAGCCCCGGGGGGTCAGGAGGGGGCACTGAAGCTTTCTTT.

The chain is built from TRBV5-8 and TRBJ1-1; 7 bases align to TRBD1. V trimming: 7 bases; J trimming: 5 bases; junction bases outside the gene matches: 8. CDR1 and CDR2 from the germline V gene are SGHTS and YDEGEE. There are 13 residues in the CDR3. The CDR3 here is CASHGHRGTEAFF. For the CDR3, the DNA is TGTGCCAGCCACGGTCACAGGGGAACTGAAGCTTTCTTT.

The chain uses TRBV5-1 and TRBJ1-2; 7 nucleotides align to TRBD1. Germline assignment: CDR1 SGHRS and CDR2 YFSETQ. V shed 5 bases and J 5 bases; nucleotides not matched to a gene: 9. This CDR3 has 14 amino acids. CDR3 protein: CASRRPGQDYGYTF. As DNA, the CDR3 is TGCGCCAGCAGGAGACCTGGACAGGATTATGGCTACACCTTC.

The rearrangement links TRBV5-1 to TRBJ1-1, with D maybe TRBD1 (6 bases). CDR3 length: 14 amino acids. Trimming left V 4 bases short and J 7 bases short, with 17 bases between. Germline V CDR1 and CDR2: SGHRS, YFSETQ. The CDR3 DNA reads TGCGCCAGCAGCCCTAGGGGAGGGGGGTATGAAGCTTTCTTT. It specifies CASSPRGGGYEAFF.

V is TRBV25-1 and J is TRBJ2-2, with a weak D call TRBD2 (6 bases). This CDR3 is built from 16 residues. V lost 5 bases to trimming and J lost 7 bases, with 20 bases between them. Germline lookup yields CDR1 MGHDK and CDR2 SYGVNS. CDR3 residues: CASSLIGDFPLGELFF. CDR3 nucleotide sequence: TGTGCCAGCAGTTTAATCGGGGACTTCCCACTCGGGGAGCTGTTTTTT.

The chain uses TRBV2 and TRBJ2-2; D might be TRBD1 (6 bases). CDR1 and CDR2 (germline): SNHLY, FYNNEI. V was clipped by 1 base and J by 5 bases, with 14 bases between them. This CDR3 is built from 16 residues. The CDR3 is CASSEGNRAGTGELFF. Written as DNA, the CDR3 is TGTGCCAGCAGTGAAGGGAACAGGGCAGGAACCGGGGAGCTGTTTTTT.